This is a list of T cell receptor beta chains from one sample in a study of T cell repertoires in cytomegalovirus infection. One entry per CDR3 protein, called by TCRdb with MiXCR from the reads. The sample carries some 220,000 distinct CDR3 sequences, 9% to 15% recorded once. Material for sequencing was PBMCs. Receptors were obtained from a human donor in good health (CMV status not recorded). Some clones in this sample may be carry-over from other donors' samples. CDR3s include the opening cysteine and the closing phenylalanine or tryptophan. D genes are given only for firm matches. Size is omitted from some rows. Given values are once, few, many or a class for expanded clones.

v_call	d_call	clone_size	j_call	cdr3_aa	cdr3_nt
TRBV20-1	NA	NA	TRBJ1-1	CSARLDPNTEAFF	TGCAGTGCTAGATTGGACCCAAACACTGAAGCTTTCTTT
TRBV29-1	NA	NA	TRBJ2-6	CSVTTSGANVLTF	TGCAGCGTGACCACCTCTGGGGCCAACGTCCTGACTTTC
TRBV9	TRBD2	few	TRBJ2-1	CASSVGTSSYNEQFF	TGTGCCAGCAGCGTCGGGACTAGCTCCTACAATGAGCAGTTCTTC
TRBV28	NA	few	TRBJ1-3	CASSPPGVTGNTIYF	TGTGCCAGCAGTCCCCCTGGGGTAACTGGAAACACCATATATTTT
TRBV6-6	NA	NA	TRBJ1-5	CASSFEGLGNQPQHF	TGTGCCAGCAGTTTTGAGGGATTGGGCAATCAGCCCCAGCATTTT
TRBV19	NA	NA	TRBJ2-1	CASSRRASSYNEQFF	TGTGCCAGTAGTAGGCGAGCGAGCTCCTACAATGAGCAGTTCTTC
TRBV11-3	NA	many	TRBJ2-5	CASSQGMETQYF	TGTGCCAGCAGTCAGGGTATGGAGACCCAGTACTTC
TRBV29-1	TRBD1	NA	TRBJ1-2	CSAQAQGGNGYTF	TGCAGCGCCCAAGCCCAGGGGGGGAATGGCTACACCTTC
TRBV7-2	TRBD1	many	TRBJ1-5	CASSLGQPNQPQHF	TGTGCCAGCAGCTTGGGACAGCCCAATCAGCCCCAGCATTTT
TRBV20-1	TRBD1	many	TRBJ2-7	CSARILGQGNYEQYF	TGCAGTGCTAGAATTCTGGGACAGGGTAACTACGAGCAGTACTTC
TRBV28	TRBD2	few	TRBJ2-5	CASSFSAAGGGETQYF	TGTGCCAGCAGTTTCTCAGCAGCGGGAGGGGGAGAGACCCAGTACTTC
TRBV12-3/TRBV12-4	TRBD2	few	TRBJ2-1	CASGPWSGGSNEQFF	TGTGCCAGCGGTCCGTGGAGCGGGGGCTCCAATGAGCAGTTCTTC
TRBV7-2	TRBD2	NA	TRBJ2-3	CASSGSRAGGTDTQYF	TGTGCCAGCAGCGGAAGCCGGGCGGGAGGAACAGATACGCAGTATTTT
TRBV6-5	NA	many	TRBJ1-1	CASSQHRDLTEAFF	TGTGCCAGCAGTCAACACAGGGATCTAACTGAAGCTTTCTTT
TRBV25-1	TRBD2	few	TRBJ2-1	CASSEYGASGGYNEQFF	TGTGCCAGCAGTGAATATGGGGCTAGCGGGGGCTACAATGAGCAGTTCTTC
TRBV4-2	NA	many	TRBJ2-1	CASSQATLGHNEQFF	TGTGCCAGCAGCCAAGCTACGCTAGGACACAATGAGCAGTTCTTC
TRBV7-2	TRBD2	many	TRBJ2-1	CASSANIRRGGAEQFF	TGTGCCAGCAGCGCCAATATACGGCGGGGGGGCGCTGAGCAGTTCTTC
TRBV7-2	NA	many	TRBJ2-2	CASSLALNTGELFF	TGTGCCAGCAGCCTCGCGTTGAACACCGGGGAGCTGTTTTTT
TRBV28	TRBD1	many	TRBJ2-7	CASSSAGTGDYEQYF	TGTGCCAGCAGTTCTGCGGGGACAGGGGACTACGAGCAGTACTTC
TRBV5-1	NA	NA	TRBJ2-3	CASSFSRGPETDTQYF	TGCGCCAGCAGCTTCAGCCGGGGCCCAGAAACAGATACGCAGTATTTT
TRBV7-2	NA	many	TRBJ2-7	CASSPEPTEDYEQYF	TGTGCCAGCAGTCCTGAACCAACGGAGGACTACGAGCAGTACTTC
TRBV6-5	NA	many	TRBJ1-6	CASSYSSRGFSSYNSPLHF	TGTGCCAGCAGTTACTCGAGCAGGGGTTTTAGCTCCTATAATTCACCCCTCCACTTT
TRBV15	TRBD2	many	TRBJ2-7	CATSRGKASGYEQYF	TGTGCCACCAGCAGAGGAAAGGCTAGCGGTTACGAGCAGTACTTC
TRBV11-2	TRBD1	NA	TRBJ2-3	CASSPGTGGSADTQYF	TGTGCCAGCAGCCCTGGGACAGGGGGGAGCGCAGATACGCAGTATTTT
TRBV2	NA	few	TRBJ2-7	CASSGQGKYEQYF	TGTGCCAGCAGTGGGCAGGGGAAGTACGAGCAGTACTTC
TRBV5-1	NA	NA	TRBJ1-4	CASSLSERAGNEKLFF	TGCGCCAGCAGCTTGTCCGAAAGGGCAGGGAATGAAAAACTGTTTTTT
TRBV7-6	TRBD2	few	TRBJ2-5	CASTPPGGALETQYF	TGTGCCAGCACCCCACCGGGGGGGGCTTTAGAGACCCAGTACTTC
TRBV7-2	NA	many	TRBJ1-5	CASSLGRQDNQPQHF	TGTGCCAGCAGCTTAGGTCGACAGGATAATCAGCCCCAGCATTTT
TRBV19	NA	many	TRBJ1-5	CASSADRNQPQHF	TGTGCCAGTAGCGCTGACAGGAATCAGCCCCAGCATTTT
TRBV20-1	NA	NA	TRBJ1-2	CSAQTPNGYTF	TGCAGTGCCCAGACACCGAATGGCTACACCTTC
TRBV28	NA	few	TRBJ1-3	CASSPGDRASGNTIYF	TGTGCCAGCAGTCCAGGAGACAGAGCCTCTGGAAACACCATATATTTT
TRBV28	TRBD2	NA	TRBJ2-1	CASRSRGGSRAYNEQFF	TGTGCCAGCAGGTCCCGGGGCGGGAGTAGGGCCTACAATGAGCAGTTCTTC
TRBV28	NA	many	TRBJ2-6	CASSEQASGANVLTF	TGTGCCAGCAGCGAACAGGCTTCTGGGGCCAACGTCCTGACTTTC
TRBV7-9	TRBD1	many	TRBJ2-7	CASSTDREEYF	TGTGCCAGCAGCACAGACAGGGAAGAGTACTTC
TRBV7-9	NA	many	TRBJ2-1	CASSGRQYNEQFF	TGTGCCAGCAGCGGACGACAGTACAATGAGCAGTTCTTC
TRBV29-1	TRBD2	few	TRBJ2-7	CSVGGASGASYEQYF	TGCAGCGTCGGGGGGGCTAGCGGGGCATCCTACGAGCAGTACTTC
TRBV19	NA	few	TRBJ1-1	CASSIIQPGGQGNTEAFF	TGTGCCAGTAGTATTATTCAGCCGGGAGGGCAGGGGAACACTGAAGCTTTCTTT